Shown below are 14 T cell receptor beta chains from a single sample sequenced in a study of T cells in Graves' hyperthyroidism and ophthalmopathy. The investigators amplified TCR beta CDR3 regions from RNA transcripts. HTBI primers drove first-round RT-PCR of the TCR CDR3. One entry per CDR3 protein results from TCRdb running MiXCR on the multiplex PCR reads. The table lists hundreds of thousands of distinct CDR3 sequences, 15% to 18% of them singletons, with less than 15% in the top ten. Sequencing was done on a sample of blood. These receptor sequences come from a woman under 30 with Graves' hyperthyroidism.

The chain carries TRBV19 and TRBJ2-1; 10 bases map to TRBD2. CDR1 is LNHDA and CDR2 is SQIVND in the germline V gene (reference sequence). Unmatched junction bases numbered 6, after V lost 2 bases and J lost 5 bases. This CDR3 is built from 16 residues. The chain's CDR3 is CASSIPSGRAHNEQFF. DNA of the CDR3: TGTGCCAGTAGTATACCAAGCGGGAGGGCCCACAATGAGCAGTTCTTC. The entire variable domain, with the rest obtained from reference TRBV19 and TRBJ2-1, is as follows: DGGITQSPKYLFRKEGQNVTLSCEQNLNHDAMYWYRQDPGQGLRLIYYSQIVNDFQKGDIAEGYSVSREKKESFPLTVTSAQKNPTAFYLCASSIPSGRAHNEQFFGPGTRLTVL.

This clonotype was counted many times. V gene TRBV20-1 combines with J gene TRBJ2-3; maybe TRBD1 (6 bases). Germline assignment: CDR1 DFQATT and CDR2 SNEGSKA (reference sequence). The germline V and J ends were trimmed by 5 bases and 5 bases, with 17 bases remaining between them. The CDR3 runs 14 residues. DNA of the CDR3: TGCAGTGCTTTGACGGCAGGGGCGGTAGATACGCAGTATTTT. The encoded protein is CSALTAGAVDTQYF.

This CDR3 is CASSLDYRTANTGELFF. In nucleotides, the CDR3 is TGTGCCAGCAGCTTAGACTATAGGACAGCTAACACCGGGGAGCTGTTTTTT. V and J are TRBV7-9 and TRBJ2-2, with TRBD1 as a possible D gene (6 bases). Germline V gene lookup returns CDR1 SEHNR and CDR2 FQNEAQ (reference sequence). Trimming took off 1 base at V and 2 bases at J, with 14 bases between the two ends. The CDR3 contains 17 residues.

This clonotype was seen many times. The chain links TRBV6-1 to TRBJ2-2; perhaps TRBD2 as D (5 bases). V lost 4 bases to trimming and J lost 7 bases, with 13 bases between them. Germline V gives CDR1 MNHNS, CDR2 SASEGT. The CDR3 is made up of 14 amino acids. The CDR3 nucleotides read TGTGCCAGCAGTGGTCGGGGTTGGGGCGGGGAGCTGTTTTTT. This codes for CASSGRGWGGELFF.

In its sample, this clonotype was seen a few times. The genes are TRBV6-1 and TRBJ2-1; D is unresolved. Trimming cost V 6 bases and J 4 bases, with 16 bases left between them. Germline V gives CDR1 MNHNS, CDR2 SASEGT. The CDR3 covers 15 residues. The CDR3 nucleotides read TGTGCCAGCAGCCCTTTTTCCGTGAAATACAATGAGCAGTTCTTC. It translates to CASSPFSVKYNEQFF.

This chain joins TRBV11-2 and TRBJ1-4; D might be TRBD1 (6 bases). CDR3 length equals 14 residues. Germline V CDR1 and CDR2: SGHAT, FQNNGV. V lost 3 bases to trimming and J lost 6 bases, with 11 bases between them. The CDR3 spells CASSFDWGHEKLFF. The CDR3 DNA reads as TGTGCCAGCAGCTTCGACTGGGGGCATGAAAAACTGTTTTTT.

This clonotype was detected only a few times. DNA of the CDR3: TGTGCCAGCAGTTACTCGCCTGGGGGGCGATACACCGGGGAGCTGTTTTTT. Protein: CASSYSPGGRYTGELFF. The chain is built from TRBV6-6 and TRBJ2-2; D may match TRBD1 or TRBD2 (6 bases each). The CDR3 has 17 amino acids. Trimming stripped 0 bases from V and 3 bases from J, with 14 bases between. CDR1 is MNHNY and CDR2 is SVGAGI in the germline V gene (reference sequence).

This clonotype was observed many times. The chain joins TRBV7-9 to TRBJ1-2; no clear D gene. Trimming took off 5 bases at V and 11 bases at J, with 12 bases between the two ends. This CDR3 is built from 11 residues. CDR1 is SEHNR and CDR2 is FQNEAQ in the germline V gene (reference sequence). This chain's CDR3 is CASSRETPYTF. The CDR3 region has the DNA TGTGCCAGCAGCCGGGAGACACCTTACACCTTC.

This rearrangement joins TRBV4-2 to TRBJ2-7; D possibly corresponds to TRBD1 (6 bases). The CDR3 has 16 amino acids. The V end lost 0 bases, the J end lost 3 bases, and 15 bases lay between the germline ends. The germline gives CDR1 LGHNA, CDR2 YNFKEQ. As DNA, the CDR3 is TGTGCCAGCAGCCAAGATATACAGGGCGACGGCTACGAGCAGTACTTC. It is translated as CASSQDIQGDGYEQYF.

This clonotype was recorded at least ten times. The V and J genes are TRBV5-5 and TRBJ2-7; the D is unclear. CDR3 length: 12 residues. Trimming removed 1 base at V and 4 bases at J, with 6 bases between. Germline V lookup: CDR1 SGHKS, CDR2 YYEKEE (reference sequence). This CDR3 reads CASSLTEYEQYF. The DNA of the CDR3 is TGTGCCAGCAGCTTGACGGAGTACGAGCAGTACTTC. Full variable domain (remainder filled in from reference TRBV5-5 and TRBJ2-7): DAGVTQSPTHLIKTRGQQVTLRCSPISGHKSVSWYQQVLGQGPQFIFQYYEKEERGRGNFPDRFSARQFPNYSSELNVNALLLGDSALYLCASSLTEYEQYFGPGTRLTVT.

This clonotype has ten or more counts. The chain links TRBV11-2 to TRBJ2-3; 11 bases fit TRBD2. The CDR3 runs to 17 residues. The ends lost 4 bases at V and 1 base at J; junction bases unmatched: 7. Germline lookup yields CDR1 SGHAT and CDR2 FQNNGV. As DNA, the CDR3 is TGTGCCAGCAGCTCCCAGACTAGCGGGGACCGCACAGATACGCAGTATTTT. Translating it yields CASSSQTSGDRTDTQYF.

Ten or more counts support this clonotype. V and J are TRBV7-2 and TRBJ2-5; 11 bases line up with TRBD2. Germline CDR1 is SGHTA and CDR2 is FQGNSA. The length of the CDR3 is 16 residues. Losses at the gene ends were 5 bases for V and 5 bases for J; bases not matched to a gene: 10. CDR3 amino acids: CASSATLAGAGETQYF. CDR3 nucleotide sequence: TGTGCCAGCAGCGCCACACTAGCGGGGGCGGGGGAGACCCAGTACTTC.

This clonotype was seen many times. The V gene is TRBV2, the J gene TRBJ2-1, with 13 bases aligning to TRBD2. V shed 5 bases, J shed 8 bases, and the junction held 6 bases outside the gene matches. Germline CDR1 reads SNHLY; CDR2 reads FYNNEI. The CDR3 length is 15 residues. The CDR3 DNA sequence: TGTGCCAGCAGTCCGGGACTAGCGGGATGGGATGAGCAGTTCTTC. It encodes CASSPGLAGWDEQFF. Full variable domain (rest looked up from reference TRBV2 and TRBJ2-1): EPEVTQTPSHQVTQMGQEVILRCVPISNHLYFYWYRQILGQKVEFLVSFYNNEISEKSEIFDDQFSVERPDGSNFTLKIRSTKLEDSAMYFCASSPGLAGWDEQFFGPGTRLTVL.

This clonotype came up many times. The CDR3 coding sequence is TGTGCCAGCAGTGCCTCCAGGGGCGCAGACAATCAGCCCCAGCATTTT. This encodes CASSASRGADNQPQHF. J is TRBJ1-5 and V is TRBV12-3 or TRBV12-4, with a tentative D call TRBD1 (6 bases). V was shortened by 5 bases and J by 3 bases, with 17 bases between the two germline ends. This CDR3 has 16 amino acids.